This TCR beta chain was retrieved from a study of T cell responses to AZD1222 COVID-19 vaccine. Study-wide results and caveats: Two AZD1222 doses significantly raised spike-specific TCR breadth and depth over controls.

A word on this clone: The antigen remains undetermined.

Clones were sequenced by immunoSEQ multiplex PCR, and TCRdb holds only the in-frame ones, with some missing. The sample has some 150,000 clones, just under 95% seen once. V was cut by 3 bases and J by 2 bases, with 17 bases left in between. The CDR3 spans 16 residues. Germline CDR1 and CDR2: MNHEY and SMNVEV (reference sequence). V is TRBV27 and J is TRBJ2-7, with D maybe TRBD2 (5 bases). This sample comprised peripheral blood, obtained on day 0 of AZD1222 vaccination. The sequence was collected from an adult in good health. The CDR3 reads CASSLRNPGKPYEQYF. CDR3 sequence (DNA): TGTGCCAGCAGTTTGAGAAACCCGGGAAAACCCTACGAGCAGTACTTC.